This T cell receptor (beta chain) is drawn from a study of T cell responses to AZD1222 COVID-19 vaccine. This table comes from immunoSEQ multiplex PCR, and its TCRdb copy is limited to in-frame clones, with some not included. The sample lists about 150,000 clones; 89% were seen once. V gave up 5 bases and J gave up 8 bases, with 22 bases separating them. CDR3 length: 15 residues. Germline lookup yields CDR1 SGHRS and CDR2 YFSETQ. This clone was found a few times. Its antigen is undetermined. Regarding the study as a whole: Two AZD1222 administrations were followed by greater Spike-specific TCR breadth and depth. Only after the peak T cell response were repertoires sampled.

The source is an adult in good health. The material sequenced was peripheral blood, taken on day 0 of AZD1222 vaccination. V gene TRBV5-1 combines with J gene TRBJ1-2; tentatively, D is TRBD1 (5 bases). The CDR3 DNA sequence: TGCGCCAGCAGTCCTGATCCGGGCAGGGCTGTCGGCTACACCTTC. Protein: CASSPDPGRAVGYTF.